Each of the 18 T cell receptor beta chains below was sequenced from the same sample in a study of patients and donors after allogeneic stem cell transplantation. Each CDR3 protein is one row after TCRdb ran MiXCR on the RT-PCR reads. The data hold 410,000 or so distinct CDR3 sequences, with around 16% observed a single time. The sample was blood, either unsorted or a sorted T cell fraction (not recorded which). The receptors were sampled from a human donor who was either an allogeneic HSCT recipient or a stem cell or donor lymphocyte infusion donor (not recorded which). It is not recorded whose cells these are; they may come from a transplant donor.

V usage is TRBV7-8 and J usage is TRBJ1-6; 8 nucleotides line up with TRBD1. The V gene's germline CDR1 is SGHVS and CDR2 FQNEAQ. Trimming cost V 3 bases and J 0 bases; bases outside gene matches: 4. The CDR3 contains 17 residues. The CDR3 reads CASSFGQGGSYNSPLHF. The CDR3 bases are TGTGCCAGCAGCTTTGGACAGGGAGGCTCCTATAATTCACCCCTCCACTTT.

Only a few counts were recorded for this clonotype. The CDR3 bases are TGCAGTACAGGGACCTCTCCGAACACCGGGGAGCTGTTTTTT. Residues: CSTGTSPNTGELFF. This chain uses TRBV20-1 with TRBJ2-2; tentative D call: TRBD1 (6 bases). The CDR3 extends over 14 amino acids. Germline lookup yields CDR1 DFQATT and CDR2 SNEGSKA (reference sequence). V lost 8 bases to trimming and J lost 0 bases, with 13 bases between them.

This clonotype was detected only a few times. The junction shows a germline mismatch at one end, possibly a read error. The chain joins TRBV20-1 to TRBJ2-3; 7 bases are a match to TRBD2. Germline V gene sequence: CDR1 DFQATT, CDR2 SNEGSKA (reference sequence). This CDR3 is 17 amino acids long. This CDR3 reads CRARDGGGQGGTDTQYF. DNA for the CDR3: TGCAGAGCTAGAGATGGGGGGGGTCAGGGAGGCACAGATACGCAGTATTTT.

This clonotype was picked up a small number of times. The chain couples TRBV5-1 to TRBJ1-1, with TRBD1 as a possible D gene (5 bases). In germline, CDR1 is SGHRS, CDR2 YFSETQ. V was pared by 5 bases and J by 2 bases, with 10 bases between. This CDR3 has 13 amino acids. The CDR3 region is CASRQEPNTEAFF. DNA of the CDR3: TGCGCCAGCAGACAGGAACCCAACACTGAAGCTTTCTTT.

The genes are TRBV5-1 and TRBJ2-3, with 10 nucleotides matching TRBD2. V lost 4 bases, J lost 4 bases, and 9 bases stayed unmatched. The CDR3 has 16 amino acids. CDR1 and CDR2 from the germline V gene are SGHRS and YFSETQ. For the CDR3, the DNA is TGCGCCAGCAGCAGAGGTAGCGGGAGGATTGCAGATACGCAGTATTTT. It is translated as CASSRGSGRIADTQYF.

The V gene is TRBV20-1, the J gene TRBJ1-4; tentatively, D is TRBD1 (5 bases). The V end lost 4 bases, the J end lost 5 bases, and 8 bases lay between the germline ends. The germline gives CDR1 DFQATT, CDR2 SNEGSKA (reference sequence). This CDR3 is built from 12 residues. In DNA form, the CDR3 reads TGCAGTGCTATCCGGGGGAATGAAAAACTGTTTTTT. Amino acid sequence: CSAIRGNEKLFF.

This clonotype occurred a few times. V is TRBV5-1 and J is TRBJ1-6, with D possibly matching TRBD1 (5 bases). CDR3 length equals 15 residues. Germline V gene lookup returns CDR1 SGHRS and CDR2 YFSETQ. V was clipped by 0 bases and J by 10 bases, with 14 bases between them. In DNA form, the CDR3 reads TGCGCCAGCAGCTTGGCGGGGGAAAAGGCGTCACCCCTCCACTTT. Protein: CASSLAGEKASPLHF.

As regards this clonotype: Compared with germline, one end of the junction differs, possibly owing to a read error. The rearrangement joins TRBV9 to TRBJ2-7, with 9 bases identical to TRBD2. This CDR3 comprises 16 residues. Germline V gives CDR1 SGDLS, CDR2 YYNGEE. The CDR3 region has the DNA TGTGCCAGCAGCGTCGGTCTAGCGGGGATTACTTACGAGCAGTGCTTC. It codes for CASSVGLAGITYEQCF. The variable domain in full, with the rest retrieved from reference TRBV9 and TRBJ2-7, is DSGVTQTPKHLITATGQRVTLRCSPRSGDLSVYWYQQSLDQGLQFLIQYYNGEERAKGNILERFSAQQFPDLHSELNLSSLELGDSALYFCASSVGLAGITYEQCFGPGTRLTVT.

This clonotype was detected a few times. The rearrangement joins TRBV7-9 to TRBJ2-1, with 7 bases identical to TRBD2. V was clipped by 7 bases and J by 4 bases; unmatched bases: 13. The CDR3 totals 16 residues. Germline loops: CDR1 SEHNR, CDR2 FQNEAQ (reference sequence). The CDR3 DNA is TGTGCCAGCATCCCGGCGGGCGGGAGTAATTACAATGAGCAGTTCTTC. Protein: CASIPAGGSNYNEQFF.

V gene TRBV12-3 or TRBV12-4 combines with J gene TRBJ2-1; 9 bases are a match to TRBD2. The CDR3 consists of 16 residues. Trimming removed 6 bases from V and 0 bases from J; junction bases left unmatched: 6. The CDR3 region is CASRGTSSSSYNEQFF. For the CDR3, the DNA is TGTGCCAGCAGGGGGACTAGCTCCAGCTCCTACAATGAGCAGTTCTTC.

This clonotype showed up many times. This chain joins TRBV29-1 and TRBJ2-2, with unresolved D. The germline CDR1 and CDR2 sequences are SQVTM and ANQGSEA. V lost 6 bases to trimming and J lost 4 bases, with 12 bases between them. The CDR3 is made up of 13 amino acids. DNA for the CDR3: TGCAGCGTCTCCCCCACACTCACCGGGGAGCTGTTTTTT. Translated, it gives CSVSPTLTGELFF.

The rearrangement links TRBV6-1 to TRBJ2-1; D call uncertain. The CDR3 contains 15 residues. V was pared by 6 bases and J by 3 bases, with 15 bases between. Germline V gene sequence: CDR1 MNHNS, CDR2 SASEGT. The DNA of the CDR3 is TGTGCCAGCAGCCTCTGGCACCGAGACTACAATGAGCAGTTCTTC. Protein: CASSLWHRDYNEQFF.

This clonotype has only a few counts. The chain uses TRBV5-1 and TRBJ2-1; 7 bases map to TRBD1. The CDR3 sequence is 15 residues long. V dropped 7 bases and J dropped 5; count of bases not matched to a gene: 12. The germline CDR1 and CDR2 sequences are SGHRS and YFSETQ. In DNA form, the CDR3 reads TGCGCCAGCGGCCCCGGGACAGCTAAGAACAATGAGCAGTTCTTC. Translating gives CASGPGTAKNNEQFF.

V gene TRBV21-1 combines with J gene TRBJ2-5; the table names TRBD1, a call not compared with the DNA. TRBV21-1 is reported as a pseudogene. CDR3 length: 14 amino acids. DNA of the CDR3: TGTGCCAGCAGCAAATGCAGGGCAGGGGAGACCCAGTACTTC. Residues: CASSKCRAGETQYF.

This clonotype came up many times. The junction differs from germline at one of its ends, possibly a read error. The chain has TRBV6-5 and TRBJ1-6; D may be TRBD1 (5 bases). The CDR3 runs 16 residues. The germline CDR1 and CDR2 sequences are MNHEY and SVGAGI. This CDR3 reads CASSYSMGEYSSPLHF. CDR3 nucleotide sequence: TGTGCCAGCAGTTACTCGATGGGGGAATATAGTTCACCCCTCCACTTT.

The CDR3 DNA reads as TGTGCCATTTGGGGCGGCAGGGGCCAAGAGACCCAGTACTTC. It is translated as CAIWGGRGQETQYF. The chain carries TRBV10-3 and TRBJ2-5; D might be TRBD1 (6 bases). The V and J ends lost 9 bases and 1 base respectively, with 15 bases between them. The CDR3 has 14 residues. Germline loops: CDR1 ENHRY, CDR2 SYGVKD.

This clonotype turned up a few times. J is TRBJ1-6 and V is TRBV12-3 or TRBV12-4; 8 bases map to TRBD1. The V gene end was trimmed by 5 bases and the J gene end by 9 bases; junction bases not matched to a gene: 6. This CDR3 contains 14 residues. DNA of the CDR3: TGTGCCAGCAGTCCACAGGGGGTGAGTTCACCCCTCCACTTT. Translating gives CASSPQGVSSPLHF.

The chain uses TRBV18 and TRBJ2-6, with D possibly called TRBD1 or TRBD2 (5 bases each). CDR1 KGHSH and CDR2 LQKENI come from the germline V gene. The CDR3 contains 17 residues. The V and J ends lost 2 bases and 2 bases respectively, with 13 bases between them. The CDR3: CASSPRGRGAGANVLTF. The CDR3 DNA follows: TGTGCCAGCTCACCAAGGGGCCGGGGTGCTGGGGCCAACGTCCTGACTTTC. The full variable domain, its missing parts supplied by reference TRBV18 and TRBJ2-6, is NAGVMQNPRHLVRRRGQEARLRCSPMKGHSHVYWYRQLPEEGLKFMVYLQKENIIDESGMPKERFSAEFPKEGPSILRIQQVVRGDSAAYFCASSPRGRGAGANVLTFGAGSRLTVL.